This entry lists 7 T cell receptor beta chains sequenced from one sample in a study of blood T cell repertoires in COVID-19. Generated by immunoSEQ multiplex PCR, the TCRdb table keeps only in-frame clones and is missing some. The sample gives about 250,000 clones, about 89% of which show up once; 0.9% to 1% is in the top ten. The source material was peripheral blood. The receptors here all came from a middle-aged woman who had recovered from COVID-19.

The rearrangement links TRBV5-5 to TRBJ2-3; 7 bases match TRBD2. Germline V gene lookup returns CDR1 SGHKS and CDR2 YYEKEE (reference sequence). The CDR3 consists of 16 residues. The ends lost 0 bases at V and 0 bases at J; junction bases unmatched: 4. The CDR3 reads CASSLGLATSTDTQYF. The CDR3 region has the DNA TGTGCCAGCAGCTTGGGACTAGCCACTAGCACAGATACGCAGTATTTT.

This rearrangement joins TRBV5-1 to TRBJ2-2; the D gene is possibly TRBD2 (5 bases). Trimming left V 0 bases short and J 4 bases short, with 16 bases between. CDR3 length: 17 residues. Germline loops: CDR1 SGHRS, CDR2 YFSETQ. In nucleotides, the CDR3 is TGCGCCAGCAGCTTGGACCCGGCCCGGGAAATCACCGGGGAGCTGTTTTTT. This sequence encodes CASSLDPAREITGELFF. Drawing the rest from reference TRBV5-1 and TRBJ2-2, the complete variable domain is KAGVTQTPRYLIKTRGQQVTLSCSPISGHRSVSWYQQTPGQGLQFLFEYFSETQRNKGNFPGRFSGRQFSNSRSEMNVSTLELGDSALYLCASSLDPAREITGELFFGEGSRLTVL.

The rearrangement links TRBV10-3 to TRBJ2-1, with TRBD2 matching 8 bases. Trimming cost V 2 bases and J 4 bases; bases outside gene matches: 4. Germline CDR1 reads ENHRY; CDR2 reads SYGVKD. The CDR3 is 15 amino acids. The CDR3 DNA reads as TGTGCCATCAGTGAGGCTAGCGGGCTGTACAATGAGCAGTTCTTC. Amino acid sequence: CAISEASGLYNEQFF.

The J gene is TRBJ2-1, the V gene TRBV19; TRBD1 is a possible D gene (5 bases). The CDR3 contains 17 residues. V lost 2 bases, J lost 0 bases, and 14 bases lay in between. Looked up from germline, CDR1 is LNHDA and CDR2 is SQIVND (reference sequence). The CDR3 is CASSINFDSISYNEQFF. The CDR3 nucleotides are TGTGCCAGTAGTATAAACTTCGACAGCATCTCCTACAATGAGCAGTTCTTC.

As regards this clone: Other DNA sequences in this sample translate to the same CDR3. The chain couples TRBV30 to TRBJ1-1, with D perhaps matching TRBD1 (6 bases). Germline CDR1 reads GTSNPN; CDR2 reads SVGIG (reference sequence). This CDR3 is built from 13 residues. V was trimmed by 0 bases and J by 4 bases, leaving 9 bases between them. The CDR3: CAWSVLGGTEAFF. The CDR3 DNA sequence: TGTGCCTGGAGTGTACTAGGGGGCACTGAAGCTTTCTTT.

The rearrangement uses TRBV5-1 and TRBJ1-2; D may be TRBD1 (6 bases). The CDR3 has 14 amino acids. Germline lookup yields CDR1 SGHRS and CDR2 YFSETQ. The ends were cut back, 1 base at V and 8 bases at J, with 15 bases in the middle. The CDR3 DNA reads as TGCGCCAGCAGCTTGACAGGGAGCGGAGAAGGCTACACCTTC. Translation gives CASSLTGSGEGYTF.

The rearrangement joins TRBV6-5 to TRBJ1-1; D might be TRBD1 (5 bases). The germline CDR1 and CDR2 sequences are MNHEY and SVGAGI. V lost 10 bases, J lost 7 bases, and 19 bases lay in between. The CDR3 loop spans 13 amino acids. The CDR3 DNA follows: TGTGCCACAGAACGGGGGGGTCAGGGTGAAGCTTTCTTT. It yields the protein CATERGGQGEAFF.